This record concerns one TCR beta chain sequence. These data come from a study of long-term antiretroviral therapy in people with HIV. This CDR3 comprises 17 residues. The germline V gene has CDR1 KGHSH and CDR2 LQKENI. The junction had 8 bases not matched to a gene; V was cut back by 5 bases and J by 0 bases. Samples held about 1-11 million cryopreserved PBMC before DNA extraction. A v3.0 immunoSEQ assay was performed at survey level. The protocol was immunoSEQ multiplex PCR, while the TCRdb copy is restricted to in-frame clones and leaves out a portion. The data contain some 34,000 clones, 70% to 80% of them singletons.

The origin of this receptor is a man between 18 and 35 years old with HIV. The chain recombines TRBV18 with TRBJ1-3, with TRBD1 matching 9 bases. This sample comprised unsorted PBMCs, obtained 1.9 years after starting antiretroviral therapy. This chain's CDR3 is CASSSRDRDYSGNTIYF. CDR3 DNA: TGTGCCAGCTCATCCCGGGACAGGGACTACTCTGGAAACACCATATATTTT.